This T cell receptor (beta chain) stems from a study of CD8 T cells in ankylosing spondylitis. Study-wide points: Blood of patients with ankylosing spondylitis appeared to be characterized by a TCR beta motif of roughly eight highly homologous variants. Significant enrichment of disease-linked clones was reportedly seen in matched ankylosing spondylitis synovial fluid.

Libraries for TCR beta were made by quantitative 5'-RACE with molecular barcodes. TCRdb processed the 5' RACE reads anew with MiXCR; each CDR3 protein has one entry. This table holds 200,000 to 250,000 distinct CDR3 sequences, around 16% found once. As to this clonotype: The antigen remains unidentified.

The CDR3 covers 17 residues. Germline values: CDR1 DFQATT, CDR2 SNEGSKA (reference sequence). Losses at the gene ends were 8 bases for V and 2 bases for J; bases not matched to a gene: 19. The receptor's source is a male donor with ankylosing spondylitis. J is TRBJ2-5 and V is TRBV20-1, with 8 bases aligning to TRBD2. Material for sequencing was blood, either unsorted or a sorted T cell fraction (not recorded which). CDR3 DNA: TGCAGTCCTCTAGAGACTTTGACGGGGGGGCGACAAGAGACCCAGTACTTC. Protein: CSPLETLTGGRQETQYF.